The 3 T cell receptor beta chains listed next were all sequenced from one sample in a study of shared clonotypes between healthy human individuals. Repertoires were generated with immunoSEQ multiplex PCR, while TCRdb's copy carries only in-frame clones and drops some. Altogether about 1.1 million clones are present, approximately 80% being singletons, with the ten largest covering around 0.6%. Source material: memory CD4+ T cells from PBMCs. Subset described: CD45RA-negative fraction. The receptors here all came from a man aged 18 to 30 in good health. Some clones in this sample may be carry-over from other donors' samples.

The J gene is TRBJ2-7, the V gene TRBV12-2; TRBD2, the table's D call, lacks a check against the DNA. TRBV12-2 is listed as a pseudogene. The length of the CDR3 is 17 residues. CDR3 region: CASRERGQAGPLYEQYF. In DNA, the CDR3 is TGTGCAAGTCGAGAAAGGGGCCAAGCGGGTCCACTTTACGAGCAGTACTTC.

The chain carries TRBV7-3 and TRBJ2-1, with 8 positions matching TRBD1. The V gene's germline CDR1 is SGHTA and CDR2 FQGTGA. The CDR3 has 15 residues. After removal of 3 bases from V and 6 bases from J, the junction contained 7 bases not matched to a gene. The CDR3 spells CASSLDRASANEQFF. The CDR3 DNA sequence: TGTGCCAGCAGCTTGGACAGGGCATCGGCCAATGAGCAGTTCTTC.

V usage is TRBV4-1 and J usage is TRBJ2-7, with TRBD1 matching over 10 bases. V gave up 2 bases and J gave up 7 bases; unmatched junction bases: 11. CDR3 length: 16 residues. Looked up from germline, CDR1 is MGHRA and CDR2 is YSYEKL. The CDR3 sequence: CASSQSIRDRGGEQYF. The CDR3 DNA sequence: TGCGCCAGCAGCCAAAGTATTAGGGACAGGGGTGGGGAGCAGTACTTC.